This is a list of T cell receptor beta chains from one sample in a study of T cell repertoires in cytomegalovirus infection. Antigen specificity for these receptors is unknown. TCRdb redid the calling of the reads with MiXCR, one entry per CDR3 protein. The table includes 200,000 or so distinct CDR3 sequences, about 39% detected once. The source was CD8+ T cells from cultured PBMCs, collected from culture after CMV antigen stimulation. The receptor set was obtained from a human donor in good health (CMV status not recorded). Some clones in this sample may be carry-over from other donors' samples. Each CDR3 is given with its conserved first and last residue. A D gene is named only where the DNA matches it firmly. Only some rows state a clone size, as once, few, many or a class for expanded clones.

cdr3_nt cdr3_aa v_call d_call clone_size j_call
TGTGCCAGCAGTTTAGACCTGGGCACAGATACGCAGTATTTT CASSLDLGTDTQYF TRBV28 NA NA TRBJ2-3
TGTGCCAGCAGCATCAGTACCGAGCGGGACACCATATATTTT CASSISTERDTIYF TRBV7-4 NA NA TRBJ1-3
TGTGCCACCAGGACGGAGGGGGACACCATATATTTT CATRTEGDTIYF TRBV15 NA NA TRBJ1-3
TGTGCCAGCAGCTTTTTACAGGGAGAGCTGTTTTTT CASSFLQGELFF TRBV11-2 NA NA TRBJ2-2
TGTGCCAGCAGTTTATCCAGCAATGAGCAGTTCTTC CASSLSSNEQFF TRBV27 NA NA TRBJ2-1
TGTGCCAGCAGTTACCACAGGGTATATGGCTACACCTTC CASSYHRVYGYTF TRBV6-5 NA NA TRBJ1-2
TGTGCCAGTAGTATGAATAGCGGGAGGAACTACGAGCAGTACTTC CASSMNSGRNYEQYF TRBV19 TRBD2 NA TRBJ2-7
TGTGCCAGCAAACGCCCGGGACTAGCGGCCAAAAACATTCAGTACTTC CASKRPGLAAKNIQYF TRBV2 TRBD2 NA TRBJ2-4
TGTGCCAGCTCGAGGAGAGTAGAGGTCAATGAGCAGTTCTTC CASSRRVEVNEQFF TRBV6-1 NA few TRBJ2-1
TGTGCCTCCCACGGGGAGACCCCGAAAAACATTCAGTACTTC CASHGETPKNIQYF TRBV11-2 NA NA TRBJ2-4
TGCGCCAGCAGCCAGGGCGGGACAGACCGAAATGAGCAGTTCTTC CASSQGGTDRNEQFF TRBV4-1 NA NA TRBJ2-1
TGTGCCAGCAGTGTACCGGGATCGCCTTTTCCAGATACGCAGTATTTT CASSVPGSPFPDTQYF TRBV7-9 NA NA TRBJ2-3
TGTGCCAGCAGCTCCCTTGTTAAGAACACTGAAGCTTTCTTT CASSSLVKNTEAFF TRBV7-9 NA few TRBJ1-1
TGTGCCAGCAGCCCCAACAGGGGGGGGAACACTGAAGCTTTCTTT CASSPNRGGNTEAFF TRBV7-2 TRBD1 many TRBJ1-1
TGTGCCAGCAGTTCATCGGTGCGGGAGACCCAGTACTTC CASSSSVRETQYF TRBV12-3/TRBV12-4 NA NA TRBJ2-5
TGTGCCAGGAGACCCATCTGTGGGTGGGGAGAGACCCAGTACTTC CARRPICGWGETQYF TRBV7-3 NA NA TRBJ2-5
TGTGCCAGCAGCTTCCCACAAGTTAATCAGCCCCAGCATTTT CASSFPQVNQPQHF TRBV7-4 NA NA TRBJ1-5
TGCGCCAGCAGCCAAAGACGGGACAGCACAGATACGCAGTATTTT CASSQRRDSTDTQYF TRBV4-1 NA few TRBJ2-3
TGTGCCAGCAGCACGCCTGGAGTCACAGGGGAGTCACCCCTCCACTTT CASSTPGVTGESPLHF TRBV5-6 TRBD1 NA TRBJ1-6
TGTGCCAGCAGCTTTGGGGGGGGGGGCCGACAGAACACTGAAGCTTTCTTT CASSFGGGGRQNTEAFF TRBV7-9 NA few TRBJ1-1
TGTGCCAGCAGCCAAGAACCCGGACAGAGAGCCTACGAGCAGTACTTC CASSQEPGQRAYEQYF TRBV3-1 NA NA TRBJ2-7
TGTGCCAGCAGTTACTCCACGGCGGGAGGGAGCACAGATACGCAGTATTTT CASSYSTAGGSTDTQYF TRBV6-2/TRBV6-3 TRBD2 NA TRBJ2-3
TGTGCCAGCAGTCTAGGGGGCGACGGTACCGAGCAGTACTTC CASSLGGDGTEQYF TRBV27 TRBD1 NA TRBJ2-7
TGTGCCAGTAGTATTTCGAGAAATCAGCCCCAGCATTTT CASSISRNQPQHF TRBV19 NA NA TRBJ1-5
TGCAGTGCTAGGATTCAGTACTCCTACAATGAGCAGTTCTTC CSARIQYSYNEQFF TRBV20-1 NA NA TRBJ2-1
TGTGCCAGCAGTGAAAATGATGGGACAGGTCAAGAGCAGTACTTC CASSENDGTGQEQYF TRBV6-1 TRBD1 few TRBJ2-7
TGCAGTGCTACATATACTCTGTTCGGGACCACAGATACGCAGTATTTT CSATYTLFGTTDTQYF TRBV20-1 NA once TRBJ2-3
TGCAGTGCTAGAGGGGCAATCGTAGCGGATGCAACAGATACGCAGTATTTT CSARGAIVADATDTQYF TRBV20-1 NA many TRBJ2-3
TGCAGCGTTGACAACCACCCCGAGGTTGTGGATGAGCAGTTCTTC CSVDNHPEVVDEQFF TRBV29-1 NA NA TRBJ2-1
TGTGCCAGCTCTCCCAGACTATCGAACACCGGGGAGCTGTTTTTT CASSPRLSNTGELFF TRBV6-6 NA NA TRBJ2-2
TGTGCCAGCAGTTCGACCAGGAGCTACGAGCAGTACTTC CASSSTRSYEQYF TRBV6-2/TRBV6-3 NA NA TRBJ2-7
TGTGCCAGCAGTCGACAGGGGGACCAAGAGACCCAGTACTTC CASSRQGDQETQYF TRBV28 TRBD1 NA TRBJ2-5
TGTGCCAGCAGTTGGGACAGGACCCAAGAGACCCAGTACTTC CASSWDRTQETQYF TRBV12-3/TRBV12-4 TRBD1 NA TRBJ2-5
TGTGCCAGCATGGCAATAGCTCAGCCCCAGCATTTT CASMAIAQPQHF TRBV12-3/TRBV12-4 NA few TRBJ1-5
TGTGCCAGCAGCCCAGCCTCAGGGGAGAGTACAGATACGCAGTATTTT CASSPASGESTDTQYF TRBV7-3 NA many TRBJ2-3
TGTGCCAGCAGCCCCCAGGTGGGTTACATGAACAATGAGCAGTTCTTC CASSPQVGYMNNEQFF TRBV7-8 NA many TRBJ2-1
TGTGCCAGCAAGATGAGCTCCCGAAGCTCTGGAAACACCATATATTTT CASKMSSRSSGNTIYF TRBV12-3/TRBV12-4 NA NA TRBJ1-3
TGTGCCAGCAGCCCTGGACAGGTCAATGAGCAGTTCTTC CASSPGQVNEQFF TRBV7-4 TRBD1 NA TRBJ2-1
TGTGCCAGCAGCCCCGGGGCGGTTAGCTATAATTCACCCCTCCACTTT CASSPGAVSYNSPLHF TRBV6-6 NA NA TRBJ1-6
TGTGCCAGCAGAGGGGGAGGCGATGAGACACAGTACTTC CASRGGGDETQYF TRBV7-9 NA few TRBJ2-5
TGTGCCAGCAACGGACTCGTGTACCAAGAGACCCAGTACTTC CASNGLVYQETQYF TRBV6-1 NA few TRBJ2-5
TGTGCCAGCCTAATCACCGAGACCCAGTACTTC CASLITETQYF TRBV7-6 NA NA TRBJ2-5
TGTGCCAGCAGTTCCCCGACGCAGGGATATGGCTACACCTTC CASSSPTQGYGYTF TRBV27 NA few TRBJ1-2
TGTGCCAGCAGTGCGGGGGACTCTGTTCACGAGCAGTTCTTC CASSAGDSVHEQFF TRBV6-4 NA many TRBJ2-1
TGCAGTGCTAGAGATGTCCTCGGTGAAGCGGTGATTAGCACAGATACGCAGTATTTT CSARDVLGEAVISTDTQYF TRBV20-1 NA NA TRBJ2-3
TGTGCCAGCAGCCGGACTAGCGTTACAGATACGCAGTATTTT CASSRTSVTDTQYF TRBV12-3/TRBV12-4 TRBD2 NA TRBJ2-3
TGTGCCTGCCCTCTTCTAGCGGGAGGGGGTGAGCAGTTCTTC CACPLLAGGGEQFF TRBV2 TRBD2 few TRBJ2-1
TGTGCCAGCAGCCAAGGGGGAGGGGCCTCCTACGAGCAGTACTTC CASSQGGGASYEQYF TRBV3-1 TRBD2 NA TRBJ2-7
TGTGCCAGCTTGAAGCCGGTGGGGCGGGTTACAGATACGCAGTATTTT CASLKPVGRVTDTQYF TRBV2 NA NA TRBJ2-3
TGTGCCAGCAGCTTCGGGACTATTAGCTACGAGCAGTACTTC CASSFGTISYEQYF TRBV7-2 TRBD2 NA TRBJ2-7
TGTGCCAGCAGTTCAGGAATCCTTCAGACCCAGTACTTC CASSSGILQTQYF TRBV12-3/TRBV12-4 NA NA TRBJ2-5
TGCAGTGCTAGAGGACAGGGCAAGGAGCTGTTTTTT CSARGQGKELFF TRBV20-1 TRBD1 NA TRBJ2-2
TGTGCCAGCAGCCCCGACAGGGGCGGACGTACCCAGCATTTT CASSPDRGGRTQHF TRBV7-6 TRBD1 NA TRBJ1-5